This TCR beta chain appears in the sequencing data of a study of T cells expressing NK-cell markers. CDR1 and CDR2 from the germline V gene are KGHDR and SFDVKD. This CDR3 is built from 13 residues. TCRdb reprocessed the 5' RACE reads and keeps a single row for each CDR3 protein, giving no DNA. The sample's table shows about 460,000 distinct CDR3 sequences. The V gene is TRBV24-1, the J gene TRBJ2-3. What was sequenced was blood T cells: a sorted CD56 or NKG2C T cell subset, CD4+ or CD8+ T cells, or bulk PBMC T cells (not recorded which). This clonotype was obtained from a woman between 50 and 59 years old in good health. CDR3 in amino acids: CATSDPTNNKQYF.